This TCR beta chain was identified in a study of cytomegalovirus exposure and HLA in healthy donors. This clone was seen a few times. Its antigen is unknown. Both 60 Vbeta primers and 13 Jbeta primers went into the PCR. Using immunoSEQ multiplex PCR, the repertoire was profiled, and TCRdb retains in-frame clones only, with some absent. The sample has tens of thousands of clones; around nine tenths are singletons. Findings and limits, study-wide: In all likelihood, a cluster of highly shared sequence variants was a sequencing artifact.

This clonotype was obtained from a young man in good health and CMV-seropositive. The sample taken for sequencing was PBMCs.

CDR3 sequence reads: CASSIGQGTNEKLFF. CDR3 coding DNA: TGCGCCAGCAGCATAGGACAGGGGACTAATGAAAAACTGTTTTTT. The chain links TRBV5-1 to TRBJ1-4, with TRBD1 matching over 9 bases. Per the germline V gene, CDR1 is SGHRS and CDR2 is YFSETQ. The CDR3 is 15 residues long. V was pared by 4 bases and J by 2 bases, with 3 bases of the junction left unmatched.